This note documents a single TCR beta chain sequence. Unsorted PBMC samples were amplified in replicate PCRs containing roughly 300 ng DNA, some 33,000 T cell genomes. PBMC DNA, left unsorted, was sequenced on ten immunoSEQ deep assay plates. Under the authors' procedure: From ImmunoSEQ came sequences covering only the junction and carrying no quality scores, so filtering differed. Sequencing used immunoSEQ multiplex PCR; TCRdb keeps in-frame clones, though not all of them. The V and J calls and clone size come from that table; D and trimming were worked out from the DNA. The top ten hold about 12% of the sample, which has around 530,000 clones, around 78% seen once. The data stem from a study of shared clonotypes between healthy human individuals. Whole-study context: Serving as donors were a couple of women and a few men, whose ages spanned 18 to 49.

The CDR3 has 15 residues. The germline CDR1 and CDR2 sequences are SGHRS and YFSETQ. V lost 4 bases and J lost 0, with 11 bases in between. This chain joins TRBV5-1 and TRBJ1-3; D not resolved. The clonotype was recovered from a woman between 35 and 50 years old in good health. Some clones in this sample may be carry-over from other donors' samples. Sequencing was done on a sample of PBMCs. The CDR3 DNA sequence: TGCGCCAGCAGCCAATCGACGGGCTCTGGAAACACCATATATTTT. Protein sequence: CASSQSTGSGNTIYF.